The rows below give T cell receptor beta chains drawn from one sample of a study of blood T cell repertoires in COVID-19. Using immunoSEQ multiplex PCR, the repertoire was profiled, and TCRdb retains in-frame clones only, with some absent. The data show about 150,000 clones, with approximately 87% seen just once and approximately 6.6% held by the top ten. The specimen was PBMCs or T cells enriched from blood (not recorded which). These receptors were taken from a woman between 50 and 59 years old who had recovered from COVID-19. CDR3s leave out the opening cysteine and the closing phenylalanine or tryptophan. D genes are given only for firm matches.

len	d_gene	v_gene	j_gene	CDR3aa
13	TRBD1	TRBV6-2/TRBV6-3	TRBJ2-7	ASSLTGTGSYEQY
13	.	TRBV10-3	TRBJ1-5	AISETGGGNQPQH
11	.	TRBV15	TRBJ1-1	ATSRVRVGEAF
11	.	TRBV12-3/TRBV12-4	TRBJ2-2	ANSGLSHGELF
12	TRBD2	TRBV7-2	TRBJ2-5	ASSLTSGGETQY
10	.	TRBV30	TRBJ1-2	AWSRGGYGYT
14	TRBD2	TRBV6-2/TRBV6-3	TRBJ2-7	ASSSGLAGAFYEQY
12	TRBD1	TRBV6-5	TRBJ1-6	ASSSRTGNSPLH
15	TRBD2	TRBV7-9	TRBJ2-3	ASSLLAGGASTDTQY
11	.	TRBV7-3	TRBJ2-1	ASSLTLSGEQF
12	.	TRBV27	TRBJ1-1	ASSFQPPTGEAF
11	.	TRBV6-5	TRBJ1-1	ASSYYGKTEAF
14	TRBD1	TRBV18	TRBJ1-1	ASSPLGQGPGTEAF
13	.	TRBV5-1	TRBJ1-1	ASSPAGAWGTEAF
14	TRBD2	TRBV6-5	TRBJ2-2	ASSYYAGGSTGELF
10	.	TRBV25-1	TRBJ1-5	ATPRENQPQH
12	.	TRBV14	TRBJ1-5	ASSHGRSNQPQH
10	TRBD1	TRBV3-1/TRBV3-2	TRBJ1-2	ASNTGQGGYT
11	.	TRBV2	TRBJ1-1	ASSREGNTEAF
12	TRBD1	TRBV11-3	TRBJ2-3	ASSRDRRTDTQY
13	.	TRBV7-2	TRBJ2-1	ASSLRGSSYNEQF
12	.	TRBV7-9	TRBJ1-4	ASSLGSGAEKLF
11	.	TRBV4-2	TRBJ1-6	ASSQDRDSPLH
12	.	TRBV6-2/TRBV6-3	TRBJ2-1	ASSSSVRYNEQF
12	.	TRBV15	TRBJ1-1	ATSRHTGNTEAF
11	.	TRBV5-5	TRBJ1-1	ASSLGPNTEAF
11	.	TRBV30	TRBJ1-2	AWRPWGRSGYT
12	.	TRBV14	TRBJ1-5	ASSQHGGSQPQH
15	TRBD2	TRBV3-1/TRBV3-2	TRBJ2-5	ASSAGLAGGQCETQY
16	TRBD2	TRBV4-2	TRBJ2-2	ASSQDRVRGGWAGELF
11	TRBD1	TRBV29-1	TRBJ1-2	SVEKQGGYGYT
13	.	TRBV21-1	TRBJ2-1	ASSKRTGSPCEQF
14	TRBD2	TRBV9	TRBJ2-2	ASSVDLAGNTGELF
13	.	TRBV18	TRBJ1-1	ASSPQQGPNTEAF
13	TRBD1	TRBV5-1	TRBJ2-1	ASTSSGQAHNEQF
14	TRBD1	TRBV7-6	TRBJ2-2	ASRDRTGGASGELF
10	.	TRBV19	TRBJ1-1	ATEQGNTEAF
10	.	TRBV5-1	TRBJ2-7	ASSLNRGEQY
10	.	TRBV24-1	TRBJ2-7	ATSDNTYEQY
13	.	TRBV5-4	TRBJ2-5	ASSLGGGDWETQY
15	TRBD2	TRBV5-6	TRBJ2-3	ASSSTFSGGAIDTQY
11	.	TRBV5-6	TRBJ2-1	ASSLMAGGEQF
13	.	TRBV11-2	TRBJ1-1	ASSLARQANTEAF
10	TRBD2	TRBV12-3/TRBV12-4	TRBJ2-5	ASSTTAGGQY
13	TRBD1	TRBV11-3	TRBJ1-4	ASSKPGGWDEKLF
14	.	TRBV7-2	TRBJ2-6	ASSLKGLSGANVLT
13	TRBD1	TRBV6-5	TRBJ1-4	ASRSSGTVREKLF
12	.	TRBV5-4	TRBJ1-2	ASSLSLENYGYT
12	TRBD1	TRBV6-5	TRBJ2-1	ASSYSTGVNEQF
10	.	TRBV11-2	TRBJ1-1	ASSFRDTEAF
11	.	TRBV7-2	TRBJ2-3	ASSAQASDTQY
11	.	TRBV12-3/TRBV12-4	TRBJ1-3	ASSLGGRNTIY